This T cell receptor (beta chain) came from a study of blood T cell repertoires in COVID-19. At the level of the study: Cohort 3 donors counted as recovered after two negative PCRs, clearance, or resolved symptoms. The United States, Italy and Spain were the sources of the acute and convalescent COVID-19 samples.

Cohort placement rested on clinical history that participants reported themselves. This table comes from immunoSEQ multiplex PCR, and its TCRdb copy is limited to in-frame clones, with some not included. This repertoire shows a few hundred thousand clones, approximately 89% found once; its top ten account for about 1.9%. The CDR3 spans 17 residues. J lost 6 bases, V lost 0 bases, and 8 bases had no gene match. Germline assignment: CDR1 SGHRS and CDR2 YFSETQ. The sequencing sample was made of PBMCs or T cells enriched from blood (not recorded which). This clonotype was obtained from a man aged 40-50 years in a cohort exposed to, infected with or recovered from COVID-19 (not recorded which). V is TRBV5-1 and J is TRBJ2-2; TRBD2 agrees at 10 bases. CDR3 coding DNA: TGCGCCAGCAGCTTGGGTCCTAGCGGGAGTGTTGCCGGGGAGCTGTTTTTT. This sequence encodes CASSLGPSGSVAGELFF.